The T cell receptor (beta chain) under discussion was sequenced for a study of human T cells and chemical hapten exposure. Using its own MiXCR run on the RACE reads, TCRdb lists one record per CDR3 protein. The profile shows 180,000 or so distinct CDR3 sequences, more than 25% of them singletons. Specified time point: pre-sensitization, week 0. Documented treatment: therapeutic diphenylcyclopropenone sensitization with weekly scalp DPC. This receptor was taken from a woman in her thirties with alopecia areata. Some clones in this sample may be carry-over from other donors' samples. The source material was whole blood, sampled in connection with sensitization to the hapten diphenylcyclopropenone (DPC).

CDR3 region: CASSLDRNEETQYF. The CDR3 coding sequence is TGTGCCAGCAGCCTGGACAGGAACGAAGAGACCCAGTACTTC. This chain joins TRBV7-2 and TRBJ2-5; 7 nucleotides align to TRBD1. The germline V gene has CDR1 SGHTA and CDR2 FQGNSA. The CDR3 consists of 14 residues. V was clipped by 5 bases and J by 3 bases; unmatched bases: 6.